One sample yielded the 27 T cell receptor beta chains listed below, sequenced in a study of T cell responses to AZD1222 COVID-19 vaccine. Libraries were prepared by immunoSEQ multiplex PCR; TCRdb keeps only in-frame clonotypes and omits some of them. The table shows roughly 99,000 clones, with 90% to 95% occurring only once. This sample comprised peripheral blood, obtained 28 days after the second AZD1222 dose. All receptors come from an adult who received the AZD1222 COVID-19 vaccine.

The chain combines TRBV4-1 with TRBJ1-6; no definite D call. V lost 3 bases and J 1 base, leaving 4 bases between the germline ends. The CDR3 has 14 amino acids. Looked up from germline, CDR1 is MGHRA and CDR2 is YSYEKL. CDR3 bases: TGCGCCAGCAGCCAGCGATCCTATAATTCACCCCTCCACTTT. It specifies CASSQRSYNSPLHF.

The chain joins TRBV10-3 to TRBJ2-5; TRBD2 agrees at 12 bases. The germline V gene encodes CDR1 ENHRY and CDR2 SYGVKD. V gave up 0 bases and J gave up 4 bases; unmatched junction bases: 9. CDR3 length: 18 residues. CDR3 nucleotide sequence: TGTGCCATCAGTGAGTCGACTCCCCTAGCGGGGGGGCGAGAGACCCAGTACTTC. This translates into CAISESTPLAGGRETQYF.

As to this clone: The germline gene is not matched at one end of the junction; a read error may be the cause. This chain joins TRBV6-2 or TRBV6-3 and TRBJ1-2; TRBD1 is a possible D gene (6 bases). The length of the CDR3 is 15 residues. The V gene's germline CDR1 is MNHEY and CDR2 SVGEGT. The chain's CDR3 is CASSNSGTSSLGYTF. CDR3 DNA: TGTGCCAGCAGTAACTCCGGGACATCTTCCTTAGGCTACACCTTC.

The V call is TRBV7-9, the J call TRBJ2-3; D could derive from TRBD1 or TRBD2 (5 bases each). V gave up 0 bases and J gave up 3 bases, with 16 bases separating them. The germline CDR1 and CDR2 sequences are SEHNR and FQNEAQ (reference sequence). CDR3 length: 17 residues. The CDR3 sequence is CASSLAHGGVGTDTQYF. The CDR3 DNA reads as TGTGCCAGCAGCTTAGCGCATGGGGGAGTGGGGACAGATACGCAGTATTTT.

The CDR3: CASSIGAGGLYEQYF. For the CDR3, the DNA is TGTGCCAGTAGTATCGGTGCGGGGGGTTTGTACGAGCAGTACTTC. The chain carries TRBV19 and TRBJ2-7, with 8 bases identical to TRBD2. The germline gives CDR1 LNHDA, CDR2 SQIVND (reference sequence). The CDR3 runs to 15 residues. Trimming removed 3 bases from V and 4 bases from J; junction bases left unmatched: 8.

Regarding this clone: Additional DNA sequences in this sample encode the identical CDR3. The DNA for the CDR3 is TGTGCCAGCAGCTCGATCTCCTACGAGCAGTACTTC. Amino acid sequence: CASSSISYEQYF. V usage is TRBV7-9 and J usage is TRBJ2-7; D remains ambiguous. Looked up from germline, CDR1 is SEHNR and CDR2 is FQNEAQ (reference sequence). The CDR3 has 12 amino acids. Trimming stripped 4 bases from V and 0 bases from J, with 4 bases between.

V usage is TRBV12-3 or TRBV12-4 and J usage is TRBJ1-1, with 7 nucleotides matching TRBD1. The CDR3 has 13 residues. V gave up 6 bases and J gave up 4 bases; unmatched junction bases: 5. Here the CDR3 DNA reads TGTGCCAGCAGGCTGACAGGGCCCACTGAAGCTTTCTTT. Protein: CASRLTGPTEAFF.

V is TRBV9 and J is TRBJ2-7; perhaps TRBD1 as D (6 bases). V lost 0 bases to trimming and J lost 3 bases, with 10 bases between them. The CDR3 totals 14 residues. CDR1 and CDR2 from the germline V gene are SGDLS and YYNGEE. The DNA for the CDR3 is TGTGCCAGCAGCGTAGAAGGACAGAACTACGAGCAGTACTTC. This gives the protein CASSVEGQNYEQYF. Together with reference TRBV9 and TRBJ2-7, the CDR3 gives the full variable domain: DSGVTQTPKHLITATGQRVTLRCSPRSGDLSVYWYQQSLDQGLQFLIQYYNGEERAKGNILERFSAQQFPDLHSELNLSSLELGDSALYFCASSVEGQNYEQYFGPGTRLTVT.

The DNA for the CDR3 is TGTGCCAGCAGCCACGGGACGGACGAGCAGTACTTC. As protein: CASSHGTDEQYF. V usage is TRBV3-1 (or the pseudogene TRBV3-2) and J usage is TRBJ2-7; D may match TRBD1 or TRBD2 (5 bases each). Per the germline V gene, CDR1 is LGHDT and CDR2 is YNNKEL (reference sequence). V lost 3 bases, J lost 5 bases, and 8 bases lay in between. The CDR3 contains 12 residues.

This CDR3 is CASSHLNLGGYTF. CDR3 nucleotide sequence: TGTGCCAGCAGCCATCTCAACCTGGGAGGCTACACCTTC. V and J are TRBV3-1 (or the pseudogene TRBV3-2) and TRBJ1-2, with D uncertain. In germline, CDR1 is LGHDT, CDR2 YNNKEL (reference sequence). Trimming removed 3 bases from V and 8 bases from J, with 13 bases in between. The CDR3 is 13 amino acids.

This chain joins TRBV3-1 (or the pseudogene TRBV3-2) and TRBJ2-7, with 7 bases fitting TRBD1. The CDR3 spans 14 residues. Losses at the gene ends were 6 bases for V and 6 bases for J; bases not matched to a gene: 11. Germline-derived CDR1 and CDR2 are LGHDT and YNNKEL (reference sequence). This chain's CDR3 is CASRLRQGRVEQYF. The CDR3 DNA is TGTGCCAGCAGGTTACGACAGGGAAGGGTCGAGCAGTACTTC.

The CDR3 nucleotides are TGTGCCTGGAGTGTACAAACAGGGGCGTATTCACCCCTCCACTTT. Translating it yields CAWSVQTGAYSPLHF. The gene calls are TRBV30 and TRBJ1-6, with TRBD1 matching 7 bases. The germline CDR1 and CDR2 sequences are GTSNPN and SVGIG (reference sequence). This CDR3 spans 15 amino acids. With 0 bases clipped from V and 8 bases from J, the junction kept 7 bases outside the gene matches.

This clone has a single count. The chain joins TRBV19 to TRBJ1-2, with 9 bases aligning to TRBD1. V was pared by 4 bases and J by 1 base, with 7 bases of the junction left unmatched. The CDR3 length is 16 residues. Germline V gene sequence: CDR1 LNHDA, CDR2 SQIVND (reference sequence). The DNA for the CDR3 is TGTGCCAGTAGTACCTTAGAGGACAGGGGTAACTATGGCTACACCTTC. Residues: CASSTLEDRGNYGYTF.

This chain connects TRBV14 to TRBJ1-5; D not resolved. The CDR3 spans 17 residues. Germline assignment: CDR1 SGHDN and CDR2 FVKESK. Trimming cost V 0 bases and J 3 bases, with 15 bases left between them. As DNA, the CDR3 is TGTGCCAGCAGCCAAGACCCGTACTGCTCCGACAATCAGCCCCAGCATTTT. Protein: CASSQDPYCSDNQPQHF.

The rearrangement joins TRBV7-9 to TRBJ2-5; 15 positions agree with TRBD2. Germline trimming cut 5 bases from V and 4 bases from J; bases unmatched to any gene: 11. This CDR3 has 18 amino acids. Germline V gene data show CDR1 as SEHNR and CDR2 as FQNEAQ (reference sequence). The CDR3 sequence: CASSLSPGLAGGLETQYF. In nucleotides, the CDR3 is TGTGCCAGCAGCCTATCTCCGGGACTAGCGGGGGGTTTAGAGACCCAGTACTTC.

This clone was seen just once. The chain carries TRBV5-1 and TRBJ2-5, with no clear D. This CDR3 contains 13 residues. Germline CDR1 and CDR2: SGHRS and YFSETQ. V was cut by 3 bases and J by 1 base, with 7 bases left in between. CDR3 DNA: TGCGCCAGCAGCTCCTGGACCCAAGAGACCCAGTACTTC. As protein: CASSSWTQETQYF.

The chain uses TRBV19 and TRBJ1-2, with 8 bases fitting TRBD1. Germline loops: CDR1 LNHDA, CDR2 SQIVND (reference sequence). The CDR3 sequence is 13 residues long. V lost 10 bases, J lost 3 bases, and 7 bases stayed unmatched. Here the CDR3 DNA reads TGTGCCACTTGGGACAGGTGGGACTATGGCTACACCTTC. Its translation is CATWDRWDYGYTF.

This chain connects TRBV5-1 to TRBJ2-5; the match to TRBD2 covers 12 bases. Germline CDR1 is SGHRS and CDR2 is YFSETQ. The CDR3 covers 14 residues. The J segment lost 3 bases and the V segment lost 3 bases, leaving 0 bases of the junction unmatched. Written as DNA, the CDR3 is TGCGCCAGCAGCTGGACTAGCGGGGAAGAGACCCAGTACTTC. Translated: CASSWTSGEETQYF.

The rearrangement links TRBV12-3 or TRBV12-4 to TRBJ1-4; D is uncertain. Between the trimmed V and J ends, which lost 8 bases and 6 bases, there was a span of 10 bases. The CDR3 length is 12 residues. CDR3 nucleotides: TGTGCCAGCGGTTGGACCTATGAAAAACTGTTTTTT. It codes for CASGWTYEKLFF.

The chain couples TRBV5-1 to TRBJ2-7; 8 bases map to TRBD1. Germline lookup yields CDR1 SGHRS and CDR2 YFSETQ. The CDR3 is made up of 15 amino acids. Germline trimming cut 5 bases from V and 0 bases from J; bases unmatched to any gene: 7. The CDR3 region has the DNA TGCGCCAGCAGTTCTCGGACAGGGAGCTCCTACGAGCAGTACTTC. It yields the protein CASSSRTGSSYEQYF.

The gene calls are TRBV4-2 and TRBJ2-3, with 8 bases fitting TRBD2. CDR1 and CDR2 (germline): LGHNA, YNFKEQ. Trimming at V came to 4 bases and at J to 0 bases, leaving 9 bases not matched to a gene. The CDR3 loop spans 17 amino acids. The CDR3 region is CASSLTRGASSTDTQYF. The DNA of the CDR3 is TGTGCCAGCAGCCTCACGCGGGGGGCTTCTAGCACAGATACGCAGTATTTT.

This CDR3 is CAWSDSSYEQYF. CDR3 nucleotide sequence: TGTGCCTGGAGTGACAGCTCCTACGAGCAGTACTTC. V is TRBV30 and J is TRBJ2-7, with unresolved D. From germline, CDR1 is GTSNPN and CDR2 SVGIG (reference sequence). This CDR3 is 12 amino acids long. With 1 base removed from V and 0 bases from J, the gap between germline ends came to 4 bases. The variable domain in full, completed from reference TRBV30 and TRBJ2-7, reads SQTIHQWPATLVQPVGSPLSLECTVEGTSNPNLYWYRQAAGRGLQLLFYSVGIGQISSEVPQNLSASRPQDRQFILSSKKLLLSDSGFYLCAWSDSSYEQYFGPGTRLTVT.

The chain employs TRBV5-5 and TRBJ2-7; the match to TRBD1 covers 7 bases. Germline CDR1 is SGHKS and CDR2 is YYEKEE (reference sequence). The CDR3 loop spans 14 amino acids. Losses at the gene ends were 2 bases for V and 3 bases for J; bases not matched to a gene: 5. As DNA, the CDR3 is TGTGCCAGCAGCTTAGTTCGGACAGGCTACGAGCAGTACTTC. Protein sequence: CASSLVRTGYEQYF.

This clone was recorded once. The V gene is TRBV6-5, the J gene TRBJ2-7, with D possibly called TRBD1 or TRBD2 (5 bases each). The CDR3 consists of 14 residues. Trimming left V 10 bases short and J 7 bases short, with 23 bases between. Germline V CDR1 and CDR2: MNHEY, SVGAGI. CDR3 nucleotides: TGTGCCACCAGCTGGGACGGAACTTTGAGGGAGCAGTACTTC. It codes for CATSWDGTLREQYF.

The CDR3: CASSTSGLAGRETGELFF. In nucleotides, the CDR3 is TGTGCCAGTAGCACCTCGGGGCTAGCGGGACGAGAGACCGGGGAGCTGTTTTTT. The gene calls are TRBV19 and TRBJ2-2; the match to TRBD2 covers 9 bases. Germline V lookup: CDR1 LNHDA, CDR2 SQIVND (reference sequence). The J segment lost 5 bases and the V segment lost 6 bases, leaving 16 bases of the junction unmatched. CDR3 length: 18 amino acids.

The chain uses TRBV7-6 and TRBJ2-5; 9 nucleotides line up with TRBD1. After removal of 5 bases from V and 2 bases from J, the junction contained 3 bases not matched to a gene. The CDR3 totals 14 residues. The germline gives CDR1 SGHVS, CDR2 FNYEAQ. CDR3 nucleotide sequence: TGTGCCAGCAGCCGGACAGGGGATCAAGAGACCCAGTACTTC. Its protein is CASSRTGDQETQYF.

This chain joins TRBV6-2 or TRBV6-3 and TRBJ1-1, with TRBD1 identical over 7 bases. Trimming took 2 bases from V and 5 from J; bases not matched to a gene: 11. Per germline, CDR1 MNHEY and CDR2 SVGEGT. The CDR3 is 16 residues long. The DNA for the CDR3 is TGTGCCAGCAGTTACGGGGTGGAGGGGGCCGGGACTGAAGCTTTCTTT. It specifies CASSYGVEGAGTEAFF.